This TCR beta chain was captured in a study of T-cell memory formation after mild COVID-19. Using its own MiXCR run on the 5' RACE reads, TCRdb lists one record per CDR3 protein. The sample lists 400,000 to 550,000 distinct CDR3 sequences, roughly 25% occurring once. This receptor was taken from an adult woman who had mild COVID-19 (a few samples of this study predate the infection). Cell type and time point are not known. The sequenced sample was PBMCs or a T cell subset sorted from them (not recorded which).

The CDR3 sequence: CASSLVRRTAPPYNEQFF. The CDR3 DNA is TGCGCCAGCAGCTTGGTGAGGAGGACGGCTCCCCCTTACAATGAGCAGTTCTTC. J is TRBJ2-1 and V is TRBV5-1, with TRBD2 as a possible D gene (5 bases). V shed 0 bases and J shed 4 bases, with 20 bases lying between them. CDR3 length equals 18 residues. Germline-derived CDR1 and CDR2 are SGHRS and YFSETQ.